The 13 T cell receptor beta chains presented below share a single source sample, sequenced in a study of cytomegalovirus exposure and HLA in healthy donors. PCR employed 60 Vbeta and 13 Jbeta primers. Sequencing used immunoSEQ multiplex PCR; TCRdb keeps in-frame clones, though not all of them. The sample lists about 200,000 clones; about 78% were seen once. The sample consisted of PBMCs. The receptors stem from a male donor in good health and CMV-seronegative.

V usage is TRBV5-1 and J usage is TRBJ2-2; 8 nucleotides align to TRBD1. CDR3 length: 15 residues. V was clipped by 4 bases and J by 1 base; unmatched bases: 3. Germline V gives CDR1 SGHRS, CDR2 YFSETQ. The CDR3 is CASSTGQGNTGELFF. The CDR3 DNA reads as TGCGCCAGCAGCACAGGACAGGGGAACACCGGGGAGCTGTTTTTT.

The chain has TRBV13 and TRBJ1-1, with D maybe TRBD1 (5 bases). Germline lookup yields CDR1 PRHDT and CDR2 FYEKMQ (reference sequence). The CDR3 consists of 14 residues. V lost 6 bases to trimming and J lost 5 bases, with 16 bases between them. CDR3 in DNA: TGTGCCAGCAGGGTCGGGGGGTCGGGGACTGAAGCTTTCTTT. Protein: CASRVGGSGTEAFF.

The rearrangement uses TRBV30 and TRBJ1-5, with D maybe TRBD1 (5 bases). Germline values: CDR1 GTSNPN, CDR2 SVGIG (reference sequence). This CDR3 is 13 amino acids long. The ends were cut back, 2 bases at V and 6 bases at J, with 11 bases in the middle. The CDR3 DNA reads as TGTGCCTGGAGTTCTCAGGGTTTTCAGCCCCAGCATTTT. This translates into CAWSSQGFQPQHF.

The rearrangement links TRBV7-9 to TRBJ2-7; no reliable D call. The CDR3 sequence is 12 residues long. Germline CDR1 and CDR2: SEHNR and FQNEAQ (reference sequence). V was clipped by 3 bases and J by 7 bases, with 10 bases between them. CDR3 sequence: CASSFTGTEQYF. The CDR3 nucleotides are TGTGCCAGCAGCTTTACGGGTACGGAGCAGTACTTC.

The chain links TRBV11-2 to TRBJ2-5; D not resolved. In germline, CDR1 is SGHAT, CDR2 FQNNGV. The CDR3 runs to 12 residues. Deletions cut 5 bases from V and 5 bases from J, with 9 bases between. The CDR3 sequence is CASSGRWETQYF. For the CDR3, the DNA is TGTGCCAGCAGCGGCCGCTGGGAGACCCAGTACTTC.

The sample holds a few counts of this clone. This sequence joins TRBV5-4 and TRBJ1-5; TRBD1 might be the D (6 bases). Trimming stripped 4 bases from V and 3 bases from J, with 11 bases between. Germline-derived CDR1 and CDR2 are SGHNT and YYREEE (reference sequence). CDR3 size: 14 residues. This CDR3 is CASSLGQTNQPQHF. The CDR3 nucleotides are TGTGCCAGCAGCCTCGGACAGACCAATCAGCCCCAGCATTTT.

V gene TRBV7-2 combines with J gene TRBJ2-3; 13 bases agree with TRBD2. V lost 4 bases, J lost 5 bases, and 6 bases stayed unmatched. CDR3 size: 16 residues. Germline CDR1 and CDR2: SGHTA and FQGNSA. The CDR3 sequence is CASSSRTSGSRDTQYF. CDR3 in DNA: TGTGCCAGCAGCTCCCGGACTAGCGGGAGTAGAGATACGCAGTATTTT.

The V and J genes are TRBV5-4 and TRBJ2-2, with D possibly matching TRBD2 (5 bases). The V and J ends lost 0 bases and 2 bases respectively, with 17 bases between them. In germline, CDR1 is SGHNT, CDR2 YYREEE (reference sequence). The CDR3 length is 18 residues. CDR3 in amino acids: CASSLGLGLAINTGELFF. The CDR3 DNA is TGTGCCAGCAGCTTGGGGCTTGGGTTAGCGATAAACACCGGGGAGCTGTTTTTT.

The V and J genes are TRBV7-9 and TRBJ1-3, with 7 bases matching TRBD1. V shed 5 bases and J 4 bases; nucleotides not matched to a gene: 5. Per the germline V gene, CDR1 is SEHNR and CDR2 is FQNEAQ (reference sequence). The CDR3 is 14 residues long. The CDR3 is CASSTSDRGNTIYF. The DNA of the CDR3 is TGTGCCAGCAGCACCTCGGACAGGGGAAACACCATATATTTT. The complete variable domain, with remaining parts taken from reference TRBV7-9 and TRBJ1-3, reads DTGVSQNPRHKITKRGQNVTFRCDPISEHNRLYWYRQTLGQGPEFLTYFQNEAQLEKSRLLSDRFSAERPKGSFSTLEIQRTEQGDSAMYLCASSTSDRGNTIYFGEGSWLTVV.

The V gene is TRBV4-1, the J gene TRBJ2-3, with 10 bases identical to TRBD2. Germline V gene sequence: CDR1 MGHRA, CDR2 YSYEKL. J lost 6 bases, V lost 1 base, and 4 bases had no gene match. This CDR3 region has 15 residues. This CDR3 is CASSQAGTSADTQYF. Here the CDR3 DNA reads TGCGCCAGCAGCCAAGCCGGGACTAGCGCGGATACGCAGTATTTT.

The J gene is TRBJ2-7, the V gene TRBV7-2, with TRBD2 matching over 8 bases. Germline trimming cut 4 bases from V and 3 bases from J; bases unmatched to any gene: 5. The CDR3 is 14 amino acids. CDR1 is SGHTA, CDR2 FQGNSA, per germline. This CDR3 is CASSSGLDHYEQYF. CDR3 sequence (DNA): TGTGCCAGCAGCTCGGGACTAGACCACTACGAGCAGTACTTC. The whole variable domain, filled in from reference TRBV7-2 and TRBJ2-7, reads GAGVSQSPSNKVTEKGKDVELRCDPISGHTALYWYRQSLGQGLEFLIYFQGNSAPDKSGLPSDRFSAERTGGSVSTLTIQRTQQEDSAVYLCASSSGLDHYEQYFGPGTRLTVT.

The CDR3 nucleotides read TGTGCCAGCAGTGACTCGGGGCTGAACACTGAAGCTTTCTTT. Residues: CASSDSGLNTEAFF. The chain combines TRBV6-4 with TRBJ1-1, with D perhaps matching TRBD1 (5 bases). V lost 0 bases, J lost 0 bases, and 5 bases lay in between. Germline assignment: CDR1 MRHNA and CDR2 SNTAGT. The CDR3 has 14 residues.

The rearrangement links TRBV5-6 to TRBJ2-1, with D perhaps matching TRBD2 (5 bases). The CDR3 length is 17 residues. CDR1 SGHDT and CDR2 YYEEEE come from the germline V gene. The V end lost 2 bases, the J end lost 3 bases, and 18 bases lay between the germline ends. The chain's CDR3 is CASSLDGVSSFYNEQFF. CDR3 nucleotides: TGTGCCAGCAGCTTAGACGGGGTCTCCTCGTTCTACAATGAGCAGTTCTTC.